The 3 T cell receptor beta chains in this list originate from one sample, sequenced in a study of cytomegalovirus exposure and HLA in healthy donors. A multiplex PCR was run with 60 Vbeta primers and 13 Jbeta primers. Assay used: immunoSEQ multiplex PCR; TCRdb lists only in-frame clones, some missing. The sample includes around 140,000 clones, approximately 87% of them seen just once. The sequencing sample was made of PBMCs. The receptors here all came from a woman in her 30s in good health and CMV-seronegative.

The chain recombines TRBV25-1 with TRBJ1-3; D may be TRBD1 (5 bases). Per germline, CDR1 MGHDK and CDR2 SYGVNS. Trimming stripped 4 bases from V and 4 bases from J, with 14 bases between. The CDR3 has 15 residues. CDR3 coding DNA: TGTGCCAGCAGTGGCCGGGGGGGGATCGGAAACACCATATATTTT. Translation: CASSGRGGIGNTIYF.

The gene calls are TRBV5-1 and TRBJ1-4; unclear D gene. This CDR3 is 15 amino acids long. Germline values: CDR1 SGHRS, CDR2 YFSETQ. Trimming shortened V by 6 bases and J by 0 bases, and 12 bases separated the two germline ends. The CDR3 bases are TGCGCCAGCATGGCGGGCGCCACAACTAATGAAAAACTGTTTTTT. It encodes CASMAGATTNEKLFF.

The chain carries TRBV5-1 and TRBJ2-7; 7 bases are shared with TRBD1. The CDR3 consists of 14 residues. Germline CDR1 SGHRS, CDR2 YFSETQ. V was pared by 0 bases and J by 2 bases, with 2 bases of the junction left unmatched. Here the CDR3 DNA reads TGCGCCAGCAGCTTGGGGGACAGTGCCTACGAGCAGTACTTC. Translating gives CASSLGDSAYEQYF.